The table lists the clone carrying this T cell receptor (beta chain) with many counts. Its antigen is undetermined. TCRdb used MiXCR to reprocess the reads, holding one entry per CDR3 protein. The sample contains about 97,000 distinct CDR3 sequences, approximately 17% of which appear only once. This sample is drawn from a study of T cell repertoires in cytomegalovirus infection. In the study overall: Public TCR beta signatures provided an indication of both CMV infection and a matching HLA type.

Study findings and constraints: People with CMV and the relevant HLA were identified by cumulative public TCR beta family frequency. CMV-specific HLA-C-restricted TCR beta clonotypes dominated the ex vivo response.

This receptor was obtained from a human donor in good health (CMV status not recorded). Some clones in this sample may be carry-over from other donors' samples. The sequenced sample was PBMCs.

DNA for the CDR3: TGTGCTAGTGGTTACAGGAAGGGGACGGCTTTCTTT. As protein: CASGYRKGTAFF. The chain links TRBV12-5 to TRBJ1-1; possibly TRBD1 for D (5 bases). V lost 4 bases to trimming and J lost 11 bases, with 14 bases between them. CDR3 length equals 12 residues. Per the germline V gene, CDR1 is LGHNT and CDR2 is FRNRAP.